One sample yielded the 14 T cell receptor beta chains listed below, sequenced in a study of Ad26.COV2.S vaccination and SARS-CoV-2 variants. As to treatment: about 20 received Ad26.COV2.S at low or high dose, single or two shots; several received placebo; per-sample allocation not given. Day 63 after the first vaccine or placebo injection was the time point for sampling. Method: immunoSEQ multiplex PCR; TCRdb's copy keeps in-frame clones and lacks some. The sample records fewer than 400,000 clones, around four fifths being singletons. Sequenced material: peripheral blood, taken in a trial of Ad26.COV2.S vaccine versus placebo. These receptors all come from a person aged 18-65 years who received the Ad26.COV2.S COVID-19 vaccine or a placebo.

The DNA of the CDR3 is TGTGCCAGCAATCCCGGAGGGGGCAATGAGCAGTTCTTC. Translation: CASNPGGGNEQFF. The rearrangement links TRBV25-1 to TRBJ2-1, with D possibly called TRBD1 or TRBD2 (6 bases each). CDR1 and CDR2 (germline): MGHDK, SYGVNS. Trimming cost V 7 bases and J 6 bases, with 13 bases left between them. The CDR3 extends over 13 amino acids.

The chain employs TRBV11-2 and TRBJ2-3; 7 bases match TRBD1. The CDR3 consists of 14 residues. V lost 5 bases and J lost 2; bases outside the gene matches: 4. Germline CDR1 reads SGHAT; CDR2 reads FQNNGV. CDR3 nucleotides: TGTGCCAGCAGCAGAGACAGGGTCACAGATACGCAGTATTTT. Translated, it gives CASSRDRVTDTQYF.

This clone appeared a few times. The chain couples TRBV7-3 to TRBJ1-2; perhaps TRBD1 as D (6 bases). The germline V gene has CDR1 SGHTA and CDR2 FQGTGA. V lost 4 bases, J lost 14 bases, and 20 bases lay in between. The CDR3 extends over 13 amino acids. CDR3 sequence (DNA): TGTGCCAGCAGCTCCACGTATGACAGGCCTGCTACCTTC. It yields the protein CASSSTYDRPATF. Using reference TRBV7-3 and TRBJ1-2 for the parts outside the CDR3, the full variable domain is GAGVSQTPSNKVTEKGKYVELRCDPISGHTALYWYRQSLGQGPEFLIYFQGTGAADDSGLPNDRFFAVRPEGSVSTLKIQRTERGDSAVYLCASSSTYDRPATFGSGTRLTVV.

V is TRBV27 and J is TRBJ1-1, with 8 bases fitting TRBD1. Germline-derived CDR1 and CDR2 are MNHEY and SMNVEV (reference sequence). The V gene end was trimmed by 0 bases and the J gene end by 4 bases; junction bases not matched to a gene: 4. CDR3 length: 15 residues. The chain's CDR3 is CASSLSGRGLTEAFF. The CDR3, as DNA: TGTGCCAGCAGTTTATCGGGCAGGGGGCTCACTGAAGCTTTCTTT.

The chain combines TRBV11-2 with TRBJ2-5; D possibly matches TRBD1 or TRBD2 (5 bases each). CDR1 SGHAT and CDR2 FQNNGV come from the germline V gene. Trimming took off 1 base at V and 2 bases at J, with 11 bases between the two ends. The CDR3 is 15 amino acids. Here the CDR3 DNA reads TGTGCCAGCAGCTTAGGGGGGACGTGGCAAGAGACCCAGTACTTC. This encodes CASSLGGTWQETQYF.

The chain carries TRBV6-6 and TRBJ2-2, with D possibly being TRBD2 (5 bases). The germline V gene encodes CDR1 MNHNY and CDR2 SVGAGI (reference sequence). Trimming shortened V by 4 bases and J by 0 bases, and 9 bases separated the two germline ends. The CDR3 is 15 amino acids. The CDR3 DNA reads TGTGCCAGCAGTTTTACGGGAACGAACACCGGGGAGCTGTTTTTT. The encoded protein is CASSFTGTNTGELFF.

For this clone: Additional DNA sequences in this sample encode the identical CDR3. The chain is built from TRBV28 and TRBJ2-7, with D tentatively TRBD2 (5 bases). Germline loops: CDR1 MDHEN, CDR2 SYDVKM. The V gene lost 3 bases and the J gene lost 0 bases, with 9 bases spanning the gap. This CDR3 has 14 amino acids. This CDR3 is CASSLVAGSYEQYF. CDR3 DNA: TGTGCCAGCAGTTTGGTCGCGGGCTCCTACGAGCAGTACTTC. Using reference TRBV28 and TRBJ2-7 for the parts outside the CDR3, the full variable domain is DVKVTQSSRYLVKRTGEKVFLECVQDMDHENMFWYRQDPGLGLRLIYFSYDVKMKEKGDIPEGYSVSREKKERFSLILESASTNQTSMYLCASSLVAGSYEQYFGPGTRLTVT.

This clone was recorded only once. The chain couples TRBV18 to TRBJ1-1, with D perhaps TRBD1 (6 bases). The length of the CDR3 is 17 residues. The V end lost 4 bases, the J end lost 1 base, and 19 bases lay between the germline ends. Germline values: CDR1 KGHSH, CDR2 LQKENI. The chain's CDR3 is CASSREADWGRNTEAFF. The CDR3 nucleotides are TGTGCCAGCTCACGAGAAGCGGACTGGGGGCGGAACACTGAAGCTTTCTTT.

The CDR3 DNA sequence: TGTGCCAGCGGGTACTGGACTAGCGCCCACAATGAGCAGTTCTTC. As protein: CASGYWTSAHNEQFF. The V and J genes are TRBV6-6 and TRBJ2-1; 9 bases are shared with TRBD2. Germline V gene lookup returns CDR1 MNHNY and CDR2 SVGAGI (reference sequence). This CDR3 is built from 15 residues. The junction had 10 bases not matched to a gene; V was cut back by 8 bases and J by 5 bases.

The V call is TRBV27, the J call TRBJ1-5; D possibly corresponds to TRBD1 (5 bases). Trimming cost V 4 bases and J 3 bases, with 7 bases left between them. CDR3 length equals 13 residues. Germline V lookup: CDR1 MNHEY, CDR2 SMNVEV (reference sequence). CDR3 in amino acids: CASSSTANQPQHF. The CDR3 DNA sequence: TGTGCCAGCAGTTCGACAGCCAATCAGCCCCAGCATTTT.

This rearrangement joins TRBV6-5 to TRBJ2-3; possible D gene TRBD1, 6 bases. The V gene lost 5 bases and the J gene lost 2 bases, with 11 bases spanning the gap. This CDR3 contains 14 residues. The V gene's germline CDR1 is MNHEY and CDR2 SVGAGI. Here the CDR3 reads CASSPYRVTDTQYF. The CDR3 bases are TGTGCCAGCAGTCCCTACAGGGTCACAGATACGCAGTATTTT.

In its sample, this clone was seen a few times. V usage is TRBV7-9 and J usage is TRBJ1-4; 7 nucleotides match TRBD1. V lost 4 bases to trimming and J lost 8 bases; unmatched junction nucleotides: 7. Germline V gives CDR1 SEHNR, CDR2 FQNEAQ (reference sequence). CDR3 length: 14 amino acids. The chain's CDR3 is CASSSRGLGEKLFF. CDR3 bases: TGTGCCAGCAGCTCCAGGGGGTTAGGGGAAAAACTGTTTTTT.

The chain has TRBV6-2 or TRBV6-3 and TRBJ2-7; no firm D call. From germline, CDR1 is MNHEY and CDR2 SVGEGT. Trimming left V 4 bases short and J 4 bases short, with 8 bases between. CDR3 size: 12 residues. The CDR3 DNA sequence: TGTGCCAGCAGTTCCCAACCTTACGAGCAGTACTTC. Translated: CASSSQPYEQYF.

The chain has TRBV5-5 and TRBJ2-5; 9 bases align to TRBD2. With 0 bases clipped from V and 2 bases from J, the junction kept 8 bases outside the gene matches. The CDR3 runs to 17 residues. Germline CDR1 reads SGHKS; CDR2 reads YYEKEE (reference sequence). The CDR3 DNA reads as TGTGCCAGCAGCTTGGGTAGCGGGGGTTACACACAAGAGACCCAGTACTTC. As protein: CASSLGSGGYTQETQYF.